Sequencing of this T cell receptor beta chain was carried out in a study of post-analysis software for immune sequencing data. Study-wide findings and caveats: Among roughly 5 TRBV segments more frequent in patients than controls were TRBV5-6, TRBV5-1 and TRBV20-1. When compared against controls, multiple sclerosis patients showed significantly lower normalized Chao1 diversity.

About this clonotype itself: Its target is not known.

This CDR3 has 14 residues. In germline, CDR1 is SGHRS, CDR2 YFSETQ. cDNA libraries of TCR beta carried unique molecular identifiers. TCRdb called the PCR reads again in MiXCR, with one record for every CDR3 protein. The sample has some 890,000 distinct CDR3 sequences, 53% seen once. The sequenced sample consisted of blood. The chain employs TRBV5-1 and TRBJ2-7; D is unresolved. Near its end, the DNA agrees better with TRBJ2-1, so the J call may be wrong. The receptor was derived from a girl aged 5 to 17 with multiple sclerosis. CDR3 nucleotides: TGCGCCAGCAGCTTGGCTCAACCTGAGAATGAGCAGTTCTTC. Encoded protein: CASSLAQPENEQFF.